This note documents a single TCR beta chain sequence. RNA transcripts were the template for amplifying TCR beta CDR3 regions. HTBI primers were the set used in a first-round RT-PCR of the TCR CDR3. TCRdb called the multiplex PCR reads again in MiXCR, with one record for every CDR3 protein. The sample contains nearly 750,000 distinct CDR3 sequences, roughly 32% of which appear only once. This specimen belongs to a study of T cells in Graves' hyperthyroidism and ophthalmopathy. Background on the study: Staff took peripheral blood when the initial diagnosis was made, before any treatment began.

The J segment lost 1 base and the V segment lost 0 bases, leaving 3 bases of the junction unmatched. Germline values: CDR1 DFQATT, CDR2 SNEGSKA (reference sequence). The CDR3 totals 15 residues. The sequence was obtained from a woman in her forties with Graves' hyperthyroidism. Sample: blood. V gene TRBV20-1 combines with J gene TRBJ1-5, with 7 bases aligning to TRBD1. The chain's CDR3 is CSARETTGSNQPQHF. The CDR3 DNA reads as TGCAGTGCTAGAGAGACGACAGGGAGCAATCAGCCCCAGCATTTT.